The clone carrying this T cell receptor (beta chain) was counted many times. No antigen is known for it. These data come from a study of T cells in Graves' hyperthyroidism and ophthalmopathy. Findings and caveats of the study: Most expanded thyroid clonotypes above 0.001 also appeared in blood.

This CDR3 region has 15 residues. V was cut by 2 bases and J by 1 base, with 8 bases left in between. Germline CDR1 MDHEN, CDR2 SYDVKM. TCR beta CDR3 regions were amplified from RNA transcripts. The HTBI set primed first-round TCR CDR3 RT-PCR. Via MiXCR, TCRdb re-called the multiplex PCR reads, giving one row per CDR3 protein. The sample consists of around 300,000 distinct CDR3 sequences, around 15% of them appearing once. The chain is built from TRBV28 and TRBJ2-2; no clear D. Sequencing was carried out using blood. This TCR was recovered from a woman in her forties with Graves' hyperthyroidism. CDR3 amino acids: CASSLRSGNTGELFF. The CDR3 DNA sequence: TGTGCCAGCAGTTTAAGGTCAGGGAACACCGGGGAGCTGTTTTTT.